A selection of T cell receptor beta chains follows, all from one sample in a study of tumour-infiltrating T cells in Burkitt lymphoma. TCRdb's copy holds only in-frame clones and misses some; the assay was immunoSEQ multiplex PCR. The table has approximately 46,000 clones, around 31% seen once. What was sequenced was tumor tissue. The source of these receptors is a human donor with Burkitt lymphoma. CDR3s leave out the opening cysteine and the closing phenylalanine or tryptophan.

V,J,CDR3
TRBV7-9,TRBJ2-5,ASSLRQGQQETQY
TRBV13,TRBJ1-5,ASSLRGVPNQPQH
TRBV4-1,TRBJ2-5,ASSPGPGETQY
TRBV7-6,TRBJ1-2,ASSQGGTGVDGYT
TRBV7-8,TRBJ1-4,ASSLEGREGGKLF
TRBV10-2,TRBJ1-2,ASQSGSSQGYT
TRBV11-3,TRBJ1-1,ASSKTGRTEAF
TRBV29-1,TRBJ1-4,SVGPGTGNEKLF
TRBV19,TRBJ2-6,ASTPDRAGANVLT
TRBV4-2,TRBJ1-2,ASSPTTFGNGYT
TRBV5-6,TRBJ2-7,ASSLGNSGGYEQY
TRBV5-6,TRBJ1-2,ASSLVSTGTFYGYT
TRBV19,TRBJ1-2,ASSSRDRGPGYGYT
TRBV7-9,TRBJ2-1,ASSLPQGNRQF
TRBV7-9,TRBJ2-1,ASSLVGGGNGEQF
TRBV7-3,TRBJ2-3,ASSSLRGWGADTQY
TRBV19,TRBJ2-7,ASSVIAGDYEQY
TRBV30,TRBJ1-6,AWTSGGKRSPLH
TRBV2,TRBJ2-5,ASSDTALGGRNPETQY
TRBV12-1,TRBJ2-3,ASSSTLAGGDTDTQY
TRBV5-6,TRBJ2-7,ASSLGQSISYEQY
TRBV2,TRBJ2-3,ARGLTDTQY
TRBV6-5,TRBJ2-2,ASSYFVNGELF
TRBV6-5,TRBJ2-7,ASSYGHVGGYEQY
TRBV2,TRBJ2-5,ASSTQETQY
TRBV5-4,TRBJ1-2,ASSWDRDGDGYT
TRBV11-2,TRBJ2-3,ASSLGRGLGSVQY
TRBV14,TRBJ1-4,AREGWGEKLF
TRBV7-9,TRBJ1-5,ASSLGGTPQH
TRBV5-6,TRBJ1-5,ASSVESQPQH
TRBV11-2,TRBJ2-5,ASSLRGQGWKTQY
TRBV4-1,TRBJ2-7,ASSGTEQY
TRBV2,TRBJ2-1,ASSEEGSYYEQF
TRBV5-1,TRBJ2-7,ASSTPGGDDEQY
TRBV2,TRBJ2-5,ASSEGGETQY
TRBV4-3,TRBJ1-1,ASSRTGNTEAF
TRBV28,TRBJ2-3,ASSFSGSKHTQY
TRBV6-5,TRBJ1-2,ASRYSGFSNYGYT
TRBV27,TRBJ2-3,ASSPTDWGTDTQY
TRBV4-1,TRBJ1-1,ASSQDGGWNTEAF